This T cell receptor (beta chain) was sequenced in a study of blood T cells in healthy people across ages. Points from the study as a whole: Underestimates were what the diversity estimates from one million T cells were considered to be.

The germline gives CDR1 SGHKS, CDR2 YYEKEE (reference sequence). This CDR3 is built from 15 residues. Unmatched junction bases numbered 12, after V lost 3 bases and J lost 6 bases. A J-beta primer mix and a sample-barcoded 5' primer were used in a second PCR of about 7 to 12 cycles. Each CDR3 protein is one row after TCRdb ran MiXCR on the 5' RACE reads. The data show over a million distinct CDR3 sequences, 42% seen once. With regard to this clonotype: Its antigen is still unknown.

The sequenced sample was blood. V gene TRBV5-5 combines with J gene TRBJ2-7; the match to TRBD1 covers 7 bases. This receptor was taken from a woman between 18 and 30 years old in good health. The CDR3 nucleotides read TGTGCCAGCAGCTCACCCGGGACAGTATTCTGCGAGCAGTACTTC. Protein sequence: CASSSPGTVFCEQYF.